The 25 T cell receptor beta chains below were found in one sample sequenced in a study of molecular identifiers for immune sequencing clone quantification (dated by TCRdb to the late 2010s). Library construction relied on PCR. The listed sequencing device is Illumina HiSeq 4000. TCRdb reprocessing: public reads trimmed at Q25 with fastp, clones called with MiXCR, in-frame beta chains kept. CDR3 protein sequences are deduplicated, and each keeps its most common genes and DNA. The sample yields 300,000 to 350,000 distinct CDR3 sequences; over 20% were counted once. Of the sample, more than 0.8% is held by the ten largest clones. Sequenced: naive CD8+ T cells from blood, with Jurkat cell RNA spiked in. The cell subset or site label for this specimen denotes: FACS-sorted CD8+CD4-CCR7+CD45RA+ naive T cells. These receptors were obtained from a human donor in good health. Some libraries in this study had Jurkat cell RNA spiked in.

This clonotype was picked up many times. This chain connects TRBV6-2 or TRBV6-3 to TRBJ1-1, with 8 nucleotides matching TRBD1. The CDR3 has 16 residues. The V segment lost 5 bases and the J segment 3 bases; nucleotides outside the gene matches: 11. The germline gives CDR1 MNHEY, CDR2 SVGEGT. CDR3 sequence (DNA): TGTGCCAGCAGTAATCCACGGGACAGGTCTTACACTGAAGCTTTCTTT. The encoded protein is CASSNPRDRSYTEAFF.

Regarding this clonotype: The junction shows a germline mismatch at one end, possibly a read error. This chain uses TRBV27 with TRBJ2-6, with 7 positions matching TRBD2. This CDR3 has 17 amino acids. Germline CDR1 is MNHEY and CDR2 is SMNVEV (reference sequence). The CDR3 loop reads CASRLAGPAGGANVLTF. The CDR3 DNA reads TGTGCCAGCCGTTTAGCGGGCCCGGCGGGAGGGGCCAACGTCCTGACTTTC. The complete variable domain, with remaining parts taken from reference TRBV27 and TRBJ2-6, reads EAQVTQNPRYLITVTGKKLTVTCSQNMNHEYMSWYRQDPGLGLRQIYYSMNVEVTDKGDVPEGYKVSRKEKRNFPLILESPSPNQTSLYFCASRLAGPAGGANVLTFGAGSRLTVL.

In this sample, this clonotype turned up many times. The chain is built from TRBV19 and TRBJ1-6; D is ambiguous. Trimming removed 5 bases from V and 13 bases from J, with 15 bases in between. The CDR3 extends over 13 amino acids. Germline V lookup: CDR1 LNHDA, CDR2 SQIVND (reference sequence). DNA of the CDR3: TGTGCCAGTAGTCCCACGGGCCTAGGGCCCCTCCACTTT. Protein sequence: CASSPTGLGPLHF.

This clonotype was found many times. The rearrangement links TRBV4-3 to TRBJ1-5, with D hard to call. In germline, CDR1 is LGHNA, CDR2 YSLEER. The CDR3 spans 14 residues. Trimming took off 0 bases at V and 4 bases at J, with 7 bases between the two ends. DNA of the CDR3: TGCGCCAGCAGCCAAGACGGCGGAAATCAGCCCCAGCATTTT. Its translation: CASSQDGGNQPQHF.

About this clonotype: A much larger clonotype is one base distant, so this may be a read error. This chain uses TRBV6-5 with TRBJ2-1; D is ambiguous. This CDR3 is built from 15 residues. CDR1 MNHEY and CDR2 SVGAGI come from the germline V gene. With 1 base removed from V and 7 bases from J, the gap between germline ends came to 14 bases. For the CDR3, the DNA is TGTGCCAGCAGTTACTGGGCTGGCGGTACGAATGAGCAGTTCTTC. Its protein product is CASSYWAGGTNEQFF.

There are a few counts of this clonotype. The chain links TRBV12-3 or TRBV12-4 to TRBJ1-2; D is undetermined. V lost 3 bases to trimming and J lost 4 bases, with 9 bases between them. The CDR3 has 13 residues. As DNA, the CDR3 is TGTGCCAGCAGTTTGACACCCGTCTATGGCTACACCTTC. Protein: CASSLTPVYGYTF.

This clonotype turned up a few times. The CDR3 DNA is TGTGCCATCAGTGACGGTAGTTCCGGCCCTGAAGCTTTCTTT. Translating gives CAISDGSSGPEAFF. This chain joins TRBV10-3 and TRBJ1-1; D gene ambiguous. The CDR3 consists of 14 residues. The V end was cut by 3 bases, the J end by 6 bases, with 14 bases between. CDR1 is ENHRY and CDR2 is SYGVKD in the germline V gene.

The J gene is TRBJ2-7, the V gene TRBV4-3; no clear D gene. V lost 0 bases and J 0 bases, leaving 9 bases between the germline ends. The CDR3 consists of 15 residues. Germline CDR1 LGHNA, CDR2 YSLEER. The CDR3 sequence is CASSQDEKFSYEQYF. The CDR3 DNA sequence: TGCGCCAGCAGCCAAGACGAGAAGTTCTCCTACGAGCAGTACTTC.

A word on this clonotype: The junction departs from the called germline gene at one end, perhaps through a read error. CDR3 in amino acids: CASSLVPGWDYGQYF. The CDR3 DNA is TGTGCCAGCAGCTTAGTTCCAGGATGGGACTACGGGCAGTACTTC. The chain uses TRBV7-9 and TRBJ2-7; 7 positions match TRBD2. The CDR3 has 15 residues. Germline loops: CDR1 SEHNR, CDR2 FQNEAQ (reference sequence).

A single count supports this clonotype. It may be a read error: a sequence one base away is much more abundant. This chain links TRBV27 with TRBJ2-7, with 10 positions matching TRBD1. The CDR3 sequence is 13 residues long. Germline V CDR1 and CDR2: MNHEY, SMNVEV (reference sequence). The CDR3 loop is CVSTTGGRAEQYF. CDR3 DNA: TGTGTCAGCACGACAGGGGGCCGCGCCGAGCAGTACTTC.

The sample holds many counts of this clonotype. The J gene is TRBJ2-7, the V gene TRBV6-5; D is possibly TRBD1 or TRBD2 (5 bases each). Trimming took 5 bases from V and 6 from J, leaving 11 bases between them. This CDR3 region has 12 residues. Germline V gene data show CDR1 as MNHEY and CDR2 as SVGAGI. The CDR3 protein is CASSTLRGEQYF. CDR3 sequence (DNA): TGTGCCAGCAGTACCTTGAGGGGCGAGCAGTACTTC.

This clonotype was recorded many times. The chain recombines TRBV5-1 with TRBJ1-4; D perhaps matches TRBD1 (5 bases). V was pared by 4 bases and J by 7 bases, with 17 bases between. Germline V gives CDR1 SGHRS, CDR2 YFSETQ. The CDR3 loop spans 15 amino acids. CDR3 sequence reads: CASSSGAGKGEKLFF. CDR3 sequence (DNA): TGCGCCAGCAGCAGTGGGGCAGGGAAGGGTGAAAAACTGTTTTTT.

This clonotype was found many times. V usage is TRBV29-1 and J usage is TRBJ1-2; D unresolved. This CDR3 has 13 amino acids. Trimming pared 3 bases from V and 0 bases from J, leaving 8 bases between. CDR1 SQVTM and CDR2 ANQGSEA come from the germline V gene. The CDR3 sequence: CSVDRRANYGYTF. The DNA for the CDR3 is TGCAGCGTTGACAGAAGAGCTAACTATGGCTACACCTTC.

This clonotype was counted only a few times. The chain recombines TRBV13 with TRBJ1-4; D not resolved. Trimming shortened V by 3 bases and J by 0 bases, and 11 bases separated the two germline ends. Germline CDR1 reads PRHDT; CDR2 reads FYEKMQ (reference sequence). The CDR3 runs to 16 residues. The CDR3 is CASSFARAATNEKLFF. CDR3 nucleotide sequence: TGTGCCAGCAGCTTTGCTCGGGCCGCAACTAATGAAAAACTGTTTTTT.

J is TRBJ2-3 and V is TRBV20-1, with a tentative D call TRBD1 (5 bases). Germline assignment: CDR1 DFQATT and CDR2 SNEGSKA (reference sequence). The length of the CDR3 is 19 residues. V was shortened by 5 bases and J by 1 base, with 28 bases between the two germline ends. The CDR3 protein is CSAGAPGSFTGSGTDTQYF. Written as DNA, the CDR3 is TGCAGTGCTGGGGCCCCAGGCTCCTTTACAGGAAGTGGCACAGATACGCAGTATTTT.

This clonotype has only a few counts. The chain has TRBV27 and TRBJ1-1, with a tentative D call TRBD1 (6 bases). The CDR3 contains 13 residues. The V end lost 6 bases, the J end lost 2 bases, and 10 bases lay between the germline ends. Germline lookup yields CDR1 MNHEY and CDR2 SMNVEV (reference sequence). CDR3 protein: CASSTGYNTEAFF. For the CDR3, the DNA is TGTGCCAGCAGCACAGGGTACAACACTGAAGCTTTCTTT.

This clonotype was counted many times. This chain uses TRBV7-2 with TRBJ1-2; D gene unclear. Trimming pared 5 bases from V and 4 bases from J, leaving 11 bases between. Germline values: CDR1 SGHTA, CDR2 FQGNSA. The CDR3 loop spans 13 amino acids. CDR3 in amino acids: CASSPGLLYGYTF. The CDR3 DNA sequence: TGTGCCAGCAGCCCCGGACTGCTCTATGGCTACACCTTC. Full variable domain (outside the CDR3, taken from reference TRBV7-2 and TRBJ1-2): GAGVSQSPSNKVTEKGKDVELRCDPISGHTALYWYRQSLGQGLEFLIYFQGNSAPDKSGLPSDRFSAERTGGSVSTLTIQRTQQEDSAVYLCASSPGLLYGYTFGSGTRLTVV.

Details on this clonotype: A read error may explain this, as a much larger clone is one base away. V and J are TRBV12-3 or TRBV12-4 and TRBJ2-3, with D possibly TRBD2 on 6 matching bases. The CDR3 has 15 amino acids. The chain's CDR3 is CASSSSATSTGTQYF. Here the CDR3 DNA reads TGTGCCAGCAGTTCTAGCGCCACTAGCACAGGTACGCAGTATTTT.

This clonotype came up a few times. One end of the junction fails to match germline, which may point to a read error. The CDR3: CGASEGNSNQPQHF. CDR3 in DNA: TGCGGTGCTAGTGAGGGGAATAGCAATCAGCCCCAGCATTTT. The chain is built from TRBV20-1 and TRBJ1-5; weak D call: TRBD1 (5 bases). Germline V gene data show CDR1 as DFQATT and CDR2 as SNEGSKA (reference sequence). This CDR3 has 14 amino acids.

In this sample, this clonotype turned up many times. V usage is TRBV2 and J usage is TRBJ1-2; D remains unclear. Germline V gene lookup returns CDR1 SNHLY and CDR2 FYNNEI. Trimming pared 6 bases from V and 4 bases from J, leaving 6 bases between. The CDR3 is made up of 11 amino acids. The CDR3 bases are TGTGCCAGCAGGTCCGGCTATGGCTACACCTTC. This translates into CASRSGYGYTF.

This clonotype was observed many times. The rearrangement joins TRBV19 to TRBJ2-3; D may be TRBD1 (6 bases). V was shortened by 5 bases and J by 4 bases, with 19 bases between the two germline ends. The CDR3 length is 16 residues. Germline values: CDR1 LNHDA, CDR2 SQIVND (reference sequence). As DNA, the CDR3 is TGTGCCAGTAGTCCGCCAACAGGGAGCGAAGCAGATACGCAGTATTTT. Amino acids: CASSPPTGSEADTQYF.

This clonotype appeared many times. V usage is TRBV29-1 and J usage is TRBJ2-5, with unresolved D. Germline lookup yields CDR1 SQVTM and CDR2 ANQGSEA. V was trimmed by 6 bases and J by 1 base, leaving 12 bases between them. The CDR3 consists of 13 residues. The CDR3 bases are TGCAGCGTCCGTGATTGGACCCAAGAGACCCAGTACTTC. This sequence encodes CSVRDWTQETQYF.

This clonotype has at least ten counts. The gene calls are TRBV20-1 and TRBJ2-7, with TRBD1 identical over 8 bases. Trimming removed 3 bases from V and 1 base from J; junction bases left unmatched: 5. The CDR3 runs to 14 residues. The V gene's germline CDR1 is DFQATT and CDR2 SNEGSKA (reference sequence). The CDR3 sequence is CSASRTGRSYEQYF. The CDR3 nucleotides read TGCAGTGCTAGCAGGACAGGGCGGTCCTACGAGCAGTACTTC.

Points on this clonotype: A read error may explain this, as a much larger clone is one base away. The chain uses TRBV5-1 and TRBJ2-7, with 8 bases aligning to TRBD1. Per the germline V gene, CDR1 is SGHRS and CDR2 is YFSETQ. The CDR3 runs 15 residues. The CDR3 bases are TGCGCCAGCCGCTTACGGACAGGGATAACCTACGAGCAGTACTTC. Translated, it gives CASRLRTGITYEQYF.

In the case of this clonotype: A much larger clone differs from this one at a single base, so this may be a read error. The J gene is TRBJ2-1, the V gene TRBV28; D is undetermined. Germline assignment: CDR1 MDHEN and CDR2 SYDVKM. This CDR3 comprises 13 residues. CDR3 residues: CASRPLSYNVQFF. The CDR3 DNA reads TGTGCCAGCAGACCCCTTAGCTACAATGTGCAGTTCTTC.